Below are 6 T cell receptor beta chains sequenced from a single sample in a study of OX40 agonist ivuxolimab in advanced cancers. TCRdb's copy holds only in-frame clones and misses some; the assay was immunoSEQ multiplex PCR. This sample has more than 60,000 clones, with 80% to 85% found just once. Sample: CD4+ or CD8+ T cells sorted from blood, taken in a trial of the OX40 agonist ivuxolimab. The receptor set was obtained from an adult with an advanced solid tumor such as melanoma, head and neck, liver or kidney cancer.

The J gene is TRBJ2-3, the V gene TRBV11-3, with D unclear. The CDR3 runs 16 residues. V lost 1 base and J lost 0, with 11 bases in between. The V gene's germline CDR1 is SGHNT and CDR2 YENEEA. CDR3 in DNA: TGTGCCAGCAGCTTAGTCGGTGGCTCTAGCACAGATACGCAGTATTTT. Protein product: CASSLVGGSSTDTQYF. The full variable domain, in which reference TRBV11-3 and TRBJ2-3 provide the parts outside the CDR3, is EAGVVQSPRYKIIEKKQPVAFWCNPISGHNTLYWYLQNLGQGPELLIRYENEEAVDDSQLPKDRFSAERLKGVDSTLKIQPAELGDSAVYLCASSLVGGSSTDTQYFGPGTRLTVL.

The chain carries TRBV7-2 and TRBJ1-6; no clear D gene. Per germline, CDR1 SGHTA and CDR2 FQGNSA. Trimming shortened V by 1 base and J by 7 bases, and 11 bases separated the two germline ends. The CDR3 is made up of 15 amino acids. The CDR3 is CASSLGWAVNSPLHF. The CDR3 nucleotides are TGTGCCAGCAGCTTAGGATGGGCCGTGAATTCACCCCTCCACTTT.

In DNA, the CDR3 is TGCAGCGTTTATGACACCACGGGGTTCGCAGGCTACGAGCAGTACTTC. Translated: CSVYDTTGFAGYEQYF. The gene calls are TRBV29-1 and TRBJ2-7; tentatively, D is TRBD2 (5 bases). CDR1 is SQVTM, CDR2 ANQGSEA, per germline. CDR3 size: 16 residues. Trimming pared 5 bases from V and 3 bases from J, leaving 23 bases between.

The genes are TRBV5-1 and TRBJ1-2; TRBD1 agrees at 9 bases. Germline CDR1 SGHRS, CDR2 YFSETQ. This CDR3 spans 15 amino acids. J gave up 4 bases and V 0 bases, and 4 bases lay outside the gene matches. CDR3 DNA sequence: TGCGCCAGCAGCTTGGCTACAGGGGGCAGCTATGGCTACACCTTC. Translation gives CASSLATGGSYGYTF.

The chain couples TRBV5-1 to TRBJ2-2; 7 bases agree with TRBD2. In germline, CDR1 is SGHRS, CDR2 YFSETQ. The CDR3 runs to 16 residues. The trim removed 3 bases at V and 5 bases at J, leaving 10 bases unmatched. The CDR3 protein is CASSYIAGARTGELFF. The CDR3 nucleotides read TGCGCCAGCAGCTACATAGCGGGCGCCAGGACCGGGGAGCTGTTTTTT.

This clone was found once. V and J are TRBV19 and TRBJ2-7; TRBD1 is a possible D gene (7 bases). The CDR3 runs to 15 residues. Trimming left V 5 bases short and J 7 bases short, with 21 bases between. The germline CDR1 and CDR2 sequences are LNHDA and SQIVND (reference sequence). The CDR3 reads CASSSRTGLGGEQYF. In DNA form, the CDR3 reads TGTGCCAGTAGTTCGCGGACAGGACTCGGAGGGGAGCAGTACTTC.